This is a list of T cell receptor beta chains from one sample in a study of OX40 agonist ivuxolimab in advanced cancers. TCRdb's table, derived via immunoSEQ multiplex PCR, lists solely in-frame clones and lacks some. The sample yields about 34,000 clones, roughly 80% seen once. This specimen was CD4+ or CD8+ T cells sorted from blood, taken in a trial of the OX40 agonist ivuxolimab. The receptors derive from an adult with an advanced solid tumor such as melanoma, head and neck, liver or kidney cancer. Both conserved end residues are trimmed from each CDR3. The order of the fields is V gene, J gene, CDR3 protein.

>TRBV6-1|TRBJ1-5
ASSTRTGNQPQH
>TRBV5-4|TRBJ2-1
ASSRTSGIVNEQF
>TRBV7-3|TRBJ2-1
ASSPLAGGGEQF
>TRBV18|TRBJ1-5
ASSPGQGSSQH
>TRBV15|TRBJ1-4
ATSKGGSEREKLF
>TRBV5-4|TRBJ2-1
ASSLRPRDRFYNEQF
>TRBV19|TRBJ2-7
ASSTPGQTSSYEQY
>TRBV16|TRBJ2-7
ASSQGQGNRY
>TRBV19|TRBJ2-7
ASSRQGQIYEQY
>TRBV7-3|TRBJ1-2
ASSKDRGQDGYT
>TRBV5-5|TRBJ2-3
ASSDPGGHTQY
>TRBV5-8|TRBJ2-1
ASSLGTSGRAGYEQF
>TRBV6-4|TRBJ1-5
ASSGEQGGPQH
>TRBV19|TRBJ2-3
ASTQGDTDTQY
>TRBV5-4|TRBJ2-1
ASSLALRRSSYNEQF
>TRBV19|TRBJ2-3
ASSPGLAGATDTQY
>TRBV18|TRBJ2-7
ASSSQDEQY
>TRBV5-6|TRBJ1-2
ASSFVGPDYGYT
>TRBV10-1|TRBJ2-7
ASSGPTSGRVPGYEQY
>TRBV7-6|TRBJ2-2
ASSLGGTGELF
>TRBV19|TRBJ2-1
ASTRTSVRSEQF
>TRBV4-3|TRBJ1-5
ASSQDGDRPQH
>TRBV18|TRBJ2-1
ASFPGQEKNEQF
>TRBV5-5|TRBJ1-1
ASSLNQFVAGEAF
>TRBV5-6|TRBJ2-1
ASSAGGFEQF
>TRBV11-2|TRBJ2-5
ASSLAGGVKTQY
>TRBV15|TRBJ2-2
ATGEDVAGGPLTGELF
>TRBV7-2|TRBJ2-3
ASSLLAHQGGDTQY
>TRBV5-1|TRBJ1-1
ASSLTVQGASEAF
>TRBV5-1|TRBJ1-2
ASSLKGDRGPYGYT
>TRBV5-4|TRBJ2-5
ASSQDRGAQETQY
>TRBV19|TRBJ1-5
ASRQQVRGGNQPQH
>TRBV5-1|TRBJ1-2
ASSLGLPGDGYT
>TRBV18|TRBJ2-1
ASSAGTSNEQF
>TRBV4-3|TRBJ2-3
ASSQAGSTDTQY
>TRBV28|TRBJ1-2
ASSLNPRGANYGYT
>TRBV10-1|TRBJ2-1
ASSLGQGIYNEQF
>TRBV19|TRBJ2-7
ASSYSTGSYEQY
>TRBV29-1|TRBJ2-1
SVEGPRDRFL
>TRBV7-2|TRBJ2-7
ASSLAGGGYEQY
>TRBV18|TRBJ1-2
ASSDGQGGGYT
>TRBV5-1|TRBJ2-3
ASSLDPTPISGASGRNGDTQY
>TRBV6-5|TRBJ2-5
ASSYSPLRHETQY
>TRBV11-2|TRBJ2-1
ASSLDTTPYNEQF
>TRBV29-1|TRBJ1-4
SVEGPLRGGKLF
>TRBV6-1|TRBJ1-2
ASSPYRGLGGYT
>TRBV4-3|TRBJ1-5
ASSPSDTAFQPQH
>TRBV23-1|TRBJ2-2
ASSWGGCDTGELF
>TRBV7-2|TRBJ2-1
ASSLAGEQF
>TRBV6-5|TRBJ2-7
ASRGRGRYEQY
>TRBV2|TRBJ1-3
ASSEGTGRTGNTIY
>TRBV9|TRBJ1-4
ASSPGGTGLGKLF
>TRBV7-8|TRBJ2-1
ASSPRRPGGLARNEQF
>TRBV6-5|TRBJ2-7
ASSYCACEQY
>TRBV28|TRBJ2-5
ASRPTVRETQY
>TRBV5-1|TRBJ1-1
ASSLGVSGHQNTEAF
>TRBV4-3|TRBJ1-3
ASSQDREGMASGNTIY
>TRBV5-1|TRBJ2-2
ASSYRRTTGELF